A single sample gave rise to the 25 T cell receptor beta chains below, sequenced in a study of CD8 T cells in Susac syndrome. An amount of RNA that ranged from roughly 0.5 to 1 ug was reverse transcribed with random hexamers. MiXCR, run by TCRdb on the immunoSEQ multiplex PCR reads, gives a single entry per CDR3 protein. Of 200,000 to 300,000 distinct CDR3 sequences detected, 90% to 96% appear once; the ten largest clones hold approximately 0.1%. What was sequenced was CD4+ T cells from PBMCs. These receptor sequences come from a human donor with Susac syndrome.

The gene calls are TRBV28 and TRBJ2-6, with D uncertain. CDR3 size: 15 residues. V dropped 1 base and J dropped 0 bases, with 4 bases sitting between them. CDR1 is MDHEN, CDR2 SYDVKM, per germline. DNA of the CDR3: TGTGCCAGCAGTTTATTCAGCTCTGGGGCCAACGTCCTGACTTTC. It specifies CASSLFSSGANVLTF.

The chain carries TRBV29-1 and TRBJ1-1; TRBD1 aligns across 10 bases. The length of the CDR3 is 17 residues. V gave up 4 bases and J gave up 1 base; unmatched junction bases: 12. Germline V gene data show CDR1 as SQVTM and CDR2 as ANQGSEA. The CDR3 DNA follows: TGCAGCGTTGTACCGGGACAGGGGATGATTAGGAACACTGAAGCTTTCTTT. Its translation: CSVVPGQGMIRNTEAFF.

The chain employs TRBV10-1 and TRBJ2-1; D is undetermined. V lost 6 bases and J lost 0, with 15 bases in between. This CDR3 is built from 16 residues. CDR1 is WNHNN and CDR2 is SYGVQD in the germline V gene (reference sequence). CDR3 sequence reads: CASSERRNPSYNEQFF. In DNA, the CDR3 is TGCGCCAGCAGCGAAAGACGGAATCCCTCCTACAATGAGCAGTTCTTC.

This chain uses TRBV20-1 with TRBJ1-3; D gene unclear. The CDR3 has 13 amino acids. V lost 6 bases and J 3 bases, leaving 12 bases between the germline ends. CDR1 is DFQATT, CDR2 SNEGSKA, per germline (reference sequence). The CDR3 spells CSAIQAGGNTIYF. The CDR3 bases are TGCAGTGCGATTCAGGCCGGTGGAAACACCATATATTTT.

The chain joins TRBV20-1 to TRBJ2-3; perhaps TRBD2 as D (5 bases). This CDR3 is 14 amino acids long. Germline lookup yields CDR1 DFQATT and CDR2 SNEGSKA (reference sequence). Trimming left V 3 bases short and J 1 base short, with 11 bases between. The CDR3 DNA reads TGCAGTGCTAGCGACGAGGGCCGCACAGATACGCAGTATTTT. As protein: CSASDEGRTDTQYF.

This CDR3 is CATPVGPTDTQYF. CDR3 sequence (DNA): TGTGCCACCCCGGTGGGTCCGACAGATACGCAGTATTTT. This chain uses TRBV11-2 with TRBJ2-3; D gene unclear. Germline CDR1 is SGHAT and CDR2 is FQNNGV. V dropped 10 bases and J dropped 3 bases, with 14 bases sitting between them. The CDR3 sequence is 13 residues long.

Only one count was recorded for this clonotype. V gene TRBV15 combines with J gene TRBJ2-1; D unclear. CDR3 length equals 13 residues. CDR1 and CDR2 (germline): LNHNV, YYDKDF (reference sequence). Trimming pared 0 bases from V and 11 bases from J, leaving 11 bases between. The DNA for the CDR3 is TGTGCCACCAGCAGAGATTTCGGCAGACAGCAGTTCTTC. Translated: CATSRDFGRQQFF.

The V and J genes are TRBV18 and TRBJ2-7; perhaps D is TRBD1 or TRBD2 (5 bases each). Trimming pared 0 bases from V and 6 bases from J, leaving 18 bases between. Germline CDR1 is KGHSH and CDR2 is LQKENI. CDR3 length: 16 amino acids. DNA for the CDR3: TGTGCCAGCTCACCACCGGTCCGGGCGACGGGGCTCGAGCAGTACTTC. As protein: CASSPPVRATGLEQYF.

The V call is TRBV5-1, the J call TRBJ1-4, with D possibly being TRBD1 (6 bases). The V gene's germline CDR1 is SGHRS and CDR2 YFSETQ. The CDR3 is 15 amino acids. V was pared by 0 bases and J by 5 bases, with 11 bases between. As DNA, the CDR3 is TGCGCCAGCAGCTTGGGCCGGACAGACAATGAAAAACTGTTTTTT. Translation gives CASSLGRTDNEKLFF.

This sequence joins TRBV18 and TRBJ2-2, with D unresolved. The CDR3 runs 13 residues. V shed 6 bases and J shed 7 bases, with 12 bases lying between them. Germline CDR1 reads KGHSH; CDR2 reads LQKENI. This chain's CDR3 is CASSMDGDGELFF. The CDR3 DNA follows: TGTGCCAGCTCCATGGATGGGGACGGGGAGCTGTTTTTT.

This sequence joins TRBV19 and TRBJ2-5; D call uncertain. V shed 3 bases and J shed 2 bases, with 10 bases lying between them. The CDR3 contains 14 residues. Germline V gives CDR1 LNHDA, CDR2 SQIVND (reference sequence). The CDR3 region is CASSMTVTQETQYF. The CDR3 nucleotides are TGTGCCAGTAGTATGACTGTGACTCAAGAGACCCAGTACTTC.

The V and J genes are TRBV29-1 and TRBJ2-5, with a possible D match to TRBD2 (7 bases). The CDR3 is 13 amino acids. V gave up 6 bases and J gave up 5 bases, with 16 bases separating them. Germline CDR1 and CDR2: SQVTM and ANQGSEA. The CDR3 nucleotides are TGCAGCGTCGGATGGGGGGGCGAGGAGACCCAGTACTTC. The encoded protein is CSVGWGGEETQYF. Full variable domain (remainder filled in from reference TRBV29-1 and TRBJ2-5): SAVISQKPSRDICQRGTSLTIQCQVDSQVTMMFWYRQQPGQSLTLIATANQGSEATYESGFVIDKFPISRPNLTFSTLTVSNMSPEDSSIYLCSVGWGGEETQYFGPGTRLLVL.

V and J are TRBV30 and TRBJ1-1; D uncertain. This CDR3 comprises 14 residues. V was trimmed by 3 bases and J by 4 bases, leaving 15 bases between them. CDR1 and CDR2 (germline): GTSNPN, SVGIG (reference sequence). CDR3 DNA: TGTGCCTGGAGCCCGGGGAGGAGGAGCACTGAAGCTTTCTTT. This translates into CAWSPGRRSTEAFF.

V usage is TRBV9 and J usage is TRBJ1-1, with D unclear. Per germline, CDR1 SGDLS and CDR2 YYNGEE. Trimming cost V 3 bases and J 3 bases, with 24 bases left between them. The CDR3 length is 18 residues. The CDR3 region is CASSGASGLRLRDTEAFF. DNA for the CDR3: TGTGCCAGCAGCGGCGCCTCGGGGTTACGTCTCCGAGACACTGAAGCTTTCTTT.

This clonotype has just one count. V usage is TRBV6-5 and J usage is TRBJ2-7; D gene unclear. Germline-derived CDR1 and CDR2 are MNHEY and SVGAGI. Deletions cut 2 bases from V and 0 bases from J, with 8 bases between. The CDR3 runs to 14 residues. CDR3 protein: CASSYRSPSYEQYF. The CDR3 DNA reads TGTGCCAGCAGTTACCGGTCACCCTCCTACGAGCAGTACTTC.

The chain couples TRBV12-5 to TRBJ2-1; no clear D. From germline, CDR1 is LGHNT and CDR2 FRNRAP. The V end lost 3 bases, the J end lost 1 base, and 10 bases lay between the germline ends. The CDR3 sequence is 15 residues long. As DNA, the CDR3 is TGTGCTAGTGGTTTAGGGCGGAAGTCCTACAATGAGCAGTTCTTC. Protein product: CASGLGRKSYNEQFF.

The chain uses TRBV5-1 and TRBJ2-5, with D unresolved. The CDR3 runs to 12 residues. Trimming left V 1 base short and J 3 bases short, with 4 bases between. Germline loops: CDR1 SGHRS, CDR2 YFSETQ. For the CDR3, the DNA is TGCGCCAGCAGCTTGAATGAAGAGACCCAGTACTTC. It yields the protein CASSLNEETQYF. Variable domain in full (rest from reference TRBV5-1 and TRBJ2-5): KAGVTQTPRYLIKTRGQQVTLSCSPISGHRSVSWYQQTPGQGLQFLFEYFSETQRNKGNFPGRFSGRQFSNSRSEMNVSTLELGDSALYLCASSLNEETQYFGPGTRLLVL.

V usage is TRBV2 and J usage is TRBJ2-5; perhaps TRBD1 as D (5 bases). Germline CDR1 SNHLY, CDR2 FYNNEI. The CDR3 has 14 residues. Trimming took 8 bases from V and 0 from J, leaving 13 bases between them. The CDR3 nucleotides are TGTGCCAGCCAGGACAACCTGTACCAAGAGACCCAGTACTTC. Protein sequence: CASQDNLYQETQYF.

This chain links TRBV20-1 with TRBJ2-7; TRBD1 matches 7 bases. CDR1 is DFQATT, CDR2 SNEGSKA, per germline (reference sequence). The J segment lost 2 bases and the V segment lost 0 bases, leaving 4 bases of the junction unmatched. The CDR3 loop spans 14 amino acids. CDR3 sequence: CSARDRTGPYEQYF. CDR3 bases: TGCAGTGCTAGAGACCGGACAGGACCCTACGAGCAGTACTTC.

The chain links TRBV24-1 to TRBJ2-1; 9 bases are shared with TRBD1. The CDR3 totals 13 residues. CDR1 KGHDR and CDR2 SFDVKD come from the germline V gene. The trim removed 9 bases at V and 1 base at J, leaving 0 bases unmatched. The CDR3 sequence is CATGTGSYNEQFF. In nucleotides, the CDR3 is TGTGCCACCGGGACAGGGTCCTACAATGAGCAGTTCTTC.

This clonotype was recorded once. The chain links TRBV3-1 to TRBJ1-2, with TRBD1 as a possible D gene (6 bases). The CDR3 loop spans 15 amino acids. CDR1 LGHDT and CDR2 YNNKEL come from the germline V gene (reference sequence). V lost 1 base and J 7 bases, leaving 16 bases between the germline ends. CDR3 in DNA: TGTGCCAGCAGCCAAGGCAAAGGGGGGTTACTTGGCTACACCTTC. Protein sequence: CASSQGKGGLLGYTF. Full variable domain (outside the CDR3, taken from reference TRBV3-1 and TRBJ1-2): DTAVSQTPKYLVTQMGNDKSIKCEQNLGHDTMYWYKQDSKKFLKIMFSYNNKELIINETVPNRFSPKSPDKAHLNLHINSLELGDSAVYFCASSQGKGGLLGYTFGSGTRLTVV.

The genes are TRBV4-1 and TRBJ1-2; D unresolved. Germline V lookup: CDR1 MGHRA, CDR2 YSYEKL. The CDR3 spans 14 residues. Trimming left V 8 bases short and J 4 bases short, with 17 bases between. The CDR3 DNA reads TGCGCCAGCGTTGGTCGGTCTTACCCCTATGGCTACACCTTC. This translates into CASVGRSYPYGYTF.

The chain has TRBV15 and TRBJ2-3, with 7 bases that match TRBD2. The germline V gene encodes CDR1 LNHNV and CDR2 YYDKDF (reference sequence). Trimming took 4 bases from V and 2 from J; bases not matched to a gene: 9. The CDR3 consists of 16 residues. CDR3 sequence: CATSINGLVATDTQYF. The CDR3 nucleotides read TGTGCCACCAGCATAAACGGACTAGTTGCCACAGATACGCAGTATTTT.

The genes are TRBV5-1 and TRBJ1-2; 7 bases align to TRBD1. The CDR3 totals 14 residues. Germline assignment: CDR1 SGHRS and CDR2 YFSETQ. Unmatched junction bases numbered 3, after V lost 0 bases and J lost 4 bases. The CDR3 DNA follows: TGCGCCAGCAGCTTGGCCGGGACAGTCTATGGCTACACCTTC. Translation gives CASSLAGTVYGYTF.

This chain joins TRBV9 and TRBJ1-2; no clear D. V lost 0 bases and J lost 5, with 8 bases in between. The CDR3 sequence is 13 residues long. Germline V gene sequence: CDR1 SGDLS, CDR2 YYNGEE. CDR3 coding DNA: TGTGCCAGCAGCGTAGGTCGCAGATATGGCTACACCTTC. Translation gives CASSVGRRYGYTF.